Listed below are T cell receptor beta chains from one sample, sequenced in a study of shared clonotypes between healthy human individuals. Sequenced by immunoSEQ multiplex PCR; TCRdb stores in-frame clones only, minus some. Seen here are approximately 2,000,000 clones, 92% observed once, and the top ten hold 0.37%. Sample: naive CD4+ T cells from PBMCs. All receptors come from a man aged 18 to 29 in good health. Some clones in this sample may be carry-over from other donors' samples. The conserved cysteine and the conserved F or W are not part of the CDR3 here. The order of the fields is clone size, J gene, V gene, CDR3 protein. Clone size is stated in some rows and not others, as once, few, many or a class when expanded.

>-|TRBJ1-5|TRBV4-3
ASSQDLASPNQPQH
>-|TRBJ2-1|TRBV6-6
ASQTRVSVGQF
>-|TRBJ1-5|TRBV6-1
ASSGDGLLSGQPQH
>-|TRBJ1-3|TRBV5-1
ASSLTGGTGNTIY
>-|TRBJ1-1|TRBV7-2
ASSRDRAAEAF
>-|TRBJ2-6|TRBV19
ASRNLDGGSGANVLT
>-|TRBJ2-1|TRBV4-3
ASSQQLGVSNEQF
>once|TRBJ1-3|TRBV5-1
ASSLEPTTSSGNTIY
>-|TRBJ2-7|TRBV28
ASSLGTGVANEQY
>-|TRBJ1-4|TRBV19
ASSNPRNNEKLF
>once|TRBJ1-4|TRBV7-6
ASSLSSGWDEKLF
>-|TRBJ2-3|TRBV5-6
ASSPLQGSTDTQY
>-|TRBJ2-2|TRBV15
ATSRDQGAGELF
>-|TRBJ2-3|TRBV7-2
ASSRTRYDTQY
>-|TRBJ1-1|TRBV6-6
ASRFTPGQGNTEAF
>-|TRBJ1-5|TRBV6-5
ASRSGGYSNQPQH
>-|TRBJ2-3|TRBV15
ATSRVKASGGGQY
>-|TRBJ1-4|TRBV5-1
ASSLGTAENEKLF
>-|TRBJ2-7|TRBV5-1
ASSLTGGDYEQY
>-|TRBJ2-2|TRBV29-1
SVNKGWTGELF
>-|TRBJ1-2|TRBV2
ASRSGQEGYT
>-|TRBJ2-7|TRBV27
ASYWWGIFNEQY
>-|TRBJ2-2|TRBV6-6
ASSTSGFNGELF
>-|TRBJ2-7|TRBV28
ASSLVGRVASYEQY
>-|TRBJ1-6|TRBV2
ASKRDRSSYNSPLH
>-|TRBJ2-1|TRBV5-1
ASTRQGTSGWNEQF
>-|TRBJ2-1|TRBV2
ASGGRGNEQF
>-|TRBJ1-3|TRBV28
ASFQTGNTIY
>once|TRBJ2-3|TRBV4-3
ASSQDLQRTGGTDTQY
>-|TRBJ2-3|TRBV9
ASRKARTDTQY
>-|TRBJ2-3|TRBV27
ASRSPVVADTQY
>few|TRBJ1-1|TRBV27
ASRQGSLMNTEAF
>-|TRBJ2-2|TRBV7-9
ASSSLRAGELF
>-|TRBJ1-5|TRBV2
ASSQGGLGLNQPQH
>-|TRBJ2-7|TRBV28
ASSGRDITF
>-|TRBJ1-6|TRBV5-6
ASTQIGREATLH
>-|TRBJ2-6|TRBV7-3
ASSAGTSPSGANVLT
>-|TRBJ2-7|TRBV21-1
ASSAEPHRGEQY
>-|TRBJ1-2|TRBV6-5
ASGQAYYGYT
>-|TRBJ1-3|TRBV30
AWATGPGNTIY
>-|TRBJ1-2|TRBV28
ASAVDKNYGYT
>-|TRBJ1-5|TRBV28
ASSTRTGRGEWDNQPQH
>-|TRBJ1-2|TRBV4-2
ASSQDTGTSWGYT
>-|TRBJ1-3|TRBV4-1
ASSQVGRGQAGNTIY
>-|TRBJ2-7|TRBV5-1
ASSFIVGNEQY
>-|TRBJ2-5|TRBV6-5
ASSYYGEGKTQY
>once|TRBJ1-2|TRBV28
ASTPFPGSGYT
>-|TRBJ1-3|TRBV18
ASSPVSGSGNTIY
>-|TRBJ1-1|TRBV7-8
ASSLTFGNTEAF
>once|TRBJ1-2|TRBV5-4
ASSPGQPNLNYGYT
>-|TRBJ2-5|TRBV6-5
ASNGGMGGETQY
>-|TRBJ2-7|TRBV5-5
ASSLLRPDEQY
>once|TRBJ2-2|TRBV9
ASSVIATGELF
>once|TRBJ1-6|TRBV25-1
ASSGQGVSSPLH
>-|TRBJ2-1|TRBV18
ASSPSSYNEQF
>-|TRBJ2-5|TRBV19
ASSPPVTAKGETQY
>-|TRBJ2-5|TRBV7-3
ASSLHGSGETQY